The entry below gives a single T cell receptor (beta chain) sequence along with its context. Regarding treatment: oral pan-JAK inhibitor, 5-10 mg twice daily. The record originates from a study of CD8+ T cells in alopecia areata. Across the whole study: People stayed on tofacitinib for 6 to 18 months, then stopped the drug for 6 months.

TCR sequencing used cDNA made by reverse transcription of extracted RNA. Only in-frame clones appear in the TCRdb table, and some are missing; sequencing was by immunoSEQ multiplex PCR. The table has over 100,000 clones, about 50% seen once. Between the trimmed V and J ends, which lost 1 base and 5 bases, there was a span of 12 bases. This CDR3 has 16 residues. Germline CDR1 reads MGHRA; CDR2 reads YSYEKL. The J gene is TRBJ2-6, the V gene TRBV4-1; D might be TRBD1 (6 bases). This clonotype was sampled from a human donor with alopecia areata. The source was CD4+ T cells sorted from blood, collected at week 4, from a patient treated with tofacitinib. CDR3 DNA sequence: TGCGCCAGCAGCCAAGTAATTGACAGGCGGGCCAACGTCCTGACTTTC. The encoded protein is CASSQVIDRRANVLTF.